The 17 T cell receptor beta chains in this list originate from one sample, sequenced in a study of T-cell memory formation after mild COVID-19. From the 5' RACE reads, TCRdb called clonotypes with MiXCR, one entry per CDR3 protein. This sample carries 250,000 to 350,000 distinct CDR3 sequences, roughly 21% of them seen once, and the ten largest clones take 20% to 25%. Sequencing used PBMCs or a T cell subset sorted from them (not recorded which). These receptors came from a man between 18 and 35 years old who had mild COVID-19 (a few samples of this study predate the infection). Cell type and time point are not known.

The rearrangement joins TRBV9 to TRBJ2-3; a possible D gene is TRBD1 (6 bases). CDR1 is SGDLS, CDR2 YYNGEE, per germline. V was pared by 0 bases and J by 2 bases, with 10 bases between. The CDR3 covers 15 residues. The CDR3 region has the DNA TGTGCCAGCAGCGTAGCACAGGGAGTCACAGATACGCAGTATTTT. This sequence encodes CASSVAQGVTDTQYF.

The rearrangement links TRBV7-8 to TRBJ1-5; 8 positions match TRBD1. J gave up 2 bases and V 5 bases, and 8 bases lay outside the gene matches. In germline, CDR1 is SGHVS, CDR2 FQNEAQ. There are 16 residues in the CDR3. The CDR3 region is CASSAGSDRGNQPQHF. In DNA form, the CDR3 reads TGTGCCAGCAGCGCGGGATCGGACAGGGGCAATCAGCCCCAGCATTTT.

There are many counts of this clonotype. This chain connects TRBV6-2 or TRBV6-3 to TRBJ2-1; D gene unclear. The CDR3 runs 17 residues. Trimming took off 6 bases at V and 2 bases at J, with 20 bases between the two ends. CDR1 and CDR2 (germline): MNHEY, SVGEGT. CDR3 coding DNA: TGTGCCAGCAGGGTTAAGACCCCTAGGTCCCCCTACAATGAGCAGTTCTTC. It translates to CASRVKTPRSPYNEQFF.

A few counts support this clonotype. The gene calls are TRBV18 and TRBJ2-5; D ambiguous. The CDR3 runs to 15 residues. CDR1 and CDR2 from the germline V gene are KGHSH and LQKENI. V shed 2 bases and J shed 5 bases, with 15 bases lying between them. Written as DNA, the CDR3 is TGTGCCAGCTCACCAACGATTAAAGGTTCGGAGACCCAGTACTTC. This gives the protein CASSPTIKGSETQYF.

CDR3: CASSLAGPRGVTQYF. CDR3 sequence (DNA): TGTGCCAGCAGCTTAGCGGGGCCTAGGGGGGTGACCCAGTACTTC. This chain connects TRBV11-1 to TRBJ2-5; D assignment may be TRBD1 or TRBD2 (6 bases each). CDR3 length equals 15 residues. Germline-derived CDR1 and CDR2 are SGHAT and FQDESV (reference sequence). V was clipped by 0 bases and J by 7 bases, with 15 bases between them.

The table lists this clonotype with a few counts. The chain couples TRBV5-1 to TRBJ2-7, with TRBD1 matching over 9 bases. The CDR3 extends over 13 amino acids. Germline lookup yields CDR1 SGHRS and CDR2 YFSETQ. The V and J ends lost 3 bases and 4 bases, in that order; junction bases with no gene match: 2. CDR3 DNA sequence: TGCGCCAGCAGCTGGGACAGGGAGTACGAGCAGTACTTC. Protein: CASSWDREYEQYF.

V gene TRBV7-6 combines with J gene TRBJ2-3; 9 positions agree with TRBD2. Looked up from germline, CDR1 is SGHVS and CDR2 is FNYEAQ. With V trimmed by 0 bases and J by 4 bases, 5 bases remained unmatched. CDR3 length: 16 residues. As DNA, the CDR3 is TGTGCCAGCAGCTTAGCCGCGGGGGGGCCGGCAGATACGCAGTATTTT. Residues: CASSLAAGGPADTQYF.

Only a few counts were recorded for this clonotype. CDR3 protein: CASSSGQANYGYTF. The CDR3 DNA sequence: TGTGCCAGCAGTTCGGGACAGGCAAACTATGGCTACACCTTC. The chain recombines TRBV12-3 or TRBV12-4 with TRBJ1-2; the match to TRBD1 covers 8 bases. The CDR3 extends over 14 amino acids. V dropped 4 bases and J dropped 2; count of bases not matched to a gene: 3.

This clonotype was counted only a few times. The chain has TRBV11-2 and TRBJ2-5; D assignment may be TRBD1 or TRBD2 (5 bases each). Germline V gene lookup returns CDR1 SGHAT and CDR2 FQNNGV. V shed 0 bases and J shed 5 bases, with 10 bases lying between them. The CDR3 runs to 14 residues. CDR3: CASSLDGGPETQYF. CDR3 DNA sequence: TGTGCCAGCAGCTTAGATGGGGGTCCGGAGACCCAGTACTTC.

This clonotype was seen more than once but under ten times. V is TRBV15 and J is TRBJ2-7; 7 positions agree with TRBD1. J was trimmed by 2 bases and V by 5 bases; bases with no gene match: 15. The CDR3 sequence is 17 residues long. Germline CDR1 reads LNHNV; CDR2 reads YYDKDF (reference sequence). DNA of the CDR3: TGTGCCACCAGCCCAAGGCCGCGGCAGGGGGTGACCTACGAGCAGTACTTC. Amino acid sequence: CATSPRPRQGVTYEQYF.

Concerning this clonotype itself: One end of the junction does not line up with germline, which may come from a read error. The chain couples TRBV5-1 to TRBJ2-6; D is perhaps TRBD1 or TRBD2 (5 bases each). Germline assignment: CDR1 SGHRS and CDR2 YFSETQ. The CDR3 is made up of 15 amino acids. The CDR3 nucleotides are TGCGCCAGCAGCTTGGCCGGCTCTGGGGGCAACGTCCTGACTTTC. Translation gives CASSLAGSGGNVLTF. Full variable domain (remainder filled in from reference TRBV5-1 and TRBJ2-6): KAGVTQTPRYLIKTRGQQVTLSCSPISGHRSVSWYQQTPGQGLQFLFEYFSETQRNKGNFPGRFSGRQFSNSRSEMNVSTLELGDSALYLCASSLAGSGGNVLTFGAGSRLTVL.

This clonotype has a handful of counts. V and J are TRBV2 and TRBJ2-2, with TRBD1 as a possible D gene (6 bases). The CDR3 consists of 15 residues. The V gene lost 4 bases and the J gene lost 0 bases, with 9 bases spanning the gap. Germline V gene lookup returns CDR1 SNHLY and CDR2 FYNNEI. CDR3 sequence (DNA): TGTGCCAGCAGTGGACAGGCAGCGAACACCGGGGAGCTGTTTTTT. This encodes CASSGQAANTGELFF.

This rearrangement joins TRBV7-8 to TRBJ2-3; D not resolved. Deletions cut 1 base from V and 5 bases from J, with 7 bases between. There are 13 residues in the CDR3. CDR1 and CDR2 from the germline V gene are SGHVS and FQNEAQ. The CDR3 region is CASSLGDIDTQYF. CDR3 nucleotides: TGTGCCAGCAGCTTAGGGGATATAGATACGCAGTATTTT.

This chain joins TRBV11-2 and TRBJ2-7, with 7 bases fitting TRBD1. V shed 5 bases and J 3 bases; nucleotides not matched to a gene: 7. The germline CDR1 and CDR2 sequences are SGHAT and FQNNGV. The CDR3 has 14 residues. This chain's CDR3 is CASSATGLGYEQYF. CDR3 coding DNA: TGTGCCAGCAGCGCGACAGGGTTGGGCTACGAGCAGTACTTC.

The chain couples TRBV9 to TRBJ2-5; 10 nucleotides align to TRBD2. V gave up 3 bases and J gave up 5 bases; unmatched junction bases: 7. The germline V gene encodes CDR1 SGDLS and CDR2 YYNGEE. CDR3 length: 15 amino acids. The CDR3 DNA reads TGTGCCAGCAGCGAATTTCTAGCGGGAGACGAGACCCAGTACTTC. Encoded protein: CASSEFLAGDETQYF.

This clonotype showed up just a few times. The V call is TRBV7-9, the J call TRBJ2-7, with D perhaps assigned TRBD1 or TRBD2 (5 bases each). The CDR3 contains 13 residues. V lost 5 bases to trimming and J lost 4 bases, with 12 bases between them. The germline V gene encodes CDR1 SEHNR and CDR2 FQNEAQ (reference sequence). The CDR3 bases are TGTGCCAGCAGCCTCGGGGCCCCATACGAGCAGTACGTC. Translation gives CASSLGAPYEQYV.

Only a few counts were recorded for this clonotype. The V gene is TRBV6-2 or TRBV6-3, the J gene TRBJ2-7; TRBD2 matches 9 bases. V shed 6 bases and J 4 bases; nucleotides not matched to a gene: 7. Germline lookup yields CDR1 MNHEY and CDR2 SVGEGT. This CDR3 contains 14 residues. In DNA, the CDR3 is TGTGCCAGCAGCTCCGGCGGGGGGGCTTACGAGCAGTACGTC. It translates to CASSSGGGAYEQYV.